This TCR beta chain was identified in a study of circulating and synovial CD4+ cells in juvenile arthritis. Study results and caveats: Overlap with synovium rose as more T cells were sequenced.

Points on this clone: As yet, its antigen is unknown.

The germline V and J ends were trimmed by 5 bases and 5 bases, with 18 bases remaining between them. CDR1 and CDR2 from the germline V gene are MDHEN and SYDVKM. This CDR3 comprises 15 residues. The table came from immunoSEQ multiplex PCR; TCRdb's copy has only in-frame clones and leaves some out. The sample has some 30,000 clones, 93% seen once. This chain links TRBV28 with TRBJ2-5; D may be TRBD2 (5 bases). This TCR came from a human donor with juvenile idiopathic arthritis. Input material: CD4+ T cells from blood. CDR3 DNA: TGTGCCAGCAGTCACCCCGGAGGAGGTGGTGAGACCCAGTACTTC. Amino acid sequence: CASSHPGGGGETQYF.